The 13 T cell receptor beta chains below all came from one sample that was sequenced in a study of T cells in Graves' hyperthyroidism and ophthalmopathy. Amplification yielded TCR beta CDR3 regions, with RNA transcripts as the source. Initially, a first-round RT-PCR of the TCR CDR3 employed the HTBI primer set. MiXCR, applied by TCRdb to the multiplex PCR reads, yields one record per CDR3 protein. The sample includes about 610,000 distinct CDR3 sequences, 35% to 55% of them seen just once. Sequenced material: peripheral blood or thyroid tissue (not recorded which). The source is a woman aged 18 to 35 with Graves' hyperthyroidism.

V usage is TRBV24-1 and J usage is TRBJ2-7; no reliable D call. Germline-derived CDR1 and CDR2 are KGHDR and SFDVKD. CDR3 length: 13 residues. Trimming took off 3 bases at V and 2 bases at J, with 7 bases between the two ends. CDR3 region: CATSDHRAYEQYF. As DNA, the CDR3 is TGTGCCACCAGTGATCATCGGGCCTACGAGCAGTACTTC.

This chain connects TRBV10-3 to TRBJ1-2; D remains ambiguous. CDR1 is ENHRY and CDR2 is SYGVKD in the germline V gene. The ends were cut back, 2 bases at V and 8 bases at J, with 12 bases in the middle. The CDR3 sequence is 13 residues long. CDR3 DNA: TGTGCCATCAGTGAGCAGCGGGAGGGCGGCTACACCTTC. Residues: CAISEQREGGYTF.

The chain recombines TRBV7-3 with TRBJ2-1; no clear D. Trimming took off 9 bases at V and 1 base at J, with 13 bases between the two ends. Germline lookup yields CDR1 SGHTA and CDR2 FQGTGA. This CDR3 is 14 amino acids long. The CDR3 region has the DNA TGTGCCAGTACTCCCCGTACTTCCTACAATGAGCAGTTCTTC. This encodes CASTPRTSYNEQFF.

A remark on this clonotype: The junction shows a germline mismatch at one end, possibly a read error. This CDR3 reads CTSSLGSGANVLTF. The CDR3 DNA follows: TGCACCAGCAGCTTGGGTTCCGGGGCCAACGTCCTGACTTTC. This sequence joins TRBV5-1 and TRBJ2-6; D unresolved. CDR1 and CDR2 from the germline V gene are SGHRS and YFSETQ. The CDR3 has 14 residues.

Points on this clonotype: One junction end does not reproduce the germline sequence, and a read error may be involved. The V gene is TRBV20-1, the J gene TRBJ2-7, with TRBD2 matching 7 bases. Germline assignment: CDR1 DFQATT and CDR2 SNEGSKA (reference sequence). This CDR3 spans 15 amino acids. The CDR3 nucleotides are TGCAGTGCCTCCCCCCCACTAAGCGGGACCTATGAGCAGTACTTC. Its translation: CSASPPLSGTYEQYF.

This clonotype was detected only once. It may be a read error: a sequence one base away is much more abundant. This chain joins TRBV4-1 and TRBJ2-7, with 9 bases identical to TRBD2. This CDR3 spans 16 amino acids. J gave up 2 bases and V 0 bases, and 5 bases lay outside the gene matches. CDR1 and CDR2 (germline): MGHRA, YSYEKL. The CDR3 sequence: CASSQDLSGRPYEQYF. The CDR3 coding sequence is TGCGCCAGCAGCCAAGATTTGAGCGGGAGGCCCTACGAGCAGTACTTC.

This clonotype was recorded a few times. V gene TRBV29-1 combines with J gene TRBJ2-1; D perhaps matches TRBD1 (5 bases). Germline CDR1 and CDR2: SQVTM and ANQGSEA. V was shortened by 1 base and J by 4 bases, with 8 bases between the two germline ends. The CDR3 extends over 13 amino acids. For the CDR3, the DNA is TGCAGCGTTGAAGGACAGTTTTACAATGAGCAGTTCTTC. This sequence encodes CSVEGQFYNEQFF.

The table lists this clonotype with many counts. The chain recombines TRBV28 with TRBJ1-2, with D maybe TRBD1 (5 bases). Germline V gene sequence: CDR1 MDHEN, CDR2 SYDVKM. V dropped 6 bases and J dropped 5 bases, with 10 bases sitting between them. The CDR3 loop spans 12 amino acids. CDR3 nucleotide sequence: TGTGCCAGCAGAGAGGGGCGGTATGGCTACACCTTC. This sequence encodes CASREGRYGYTF.

The chain couples TRBV7-8 to TRBJ2-7; TRBD2 matches at 7 bases. Germline CDR1 is SGHVS and CDR2 is FQNEAQ. This CDR3 has 14 residues. V lost 1 base, J lost 3 bases, and 3 bases stayed unmatched. CDR3 in amino acids: CASSLGSGGYEQYF. As DNA, the CDR3 is TGTGCCAGCAGCTTAGGGTCGGGGGGCTACGAGCAGTACTTC.

The rearrangement joins TRBV24-1 to TRBJ2-5, with D uncertain. There are 14 residues in the CDR3. The ends were cut back, 4 bases at V and 5 bases at J, with 13 bases in the middle. Germline V gives CDR1 KGHDR, CDR2 SFDVKD. CDR3 in DNA: TGTGCCACCAGTGACCCCGACTTAATGGAGACCCAGTACTTC. This sequence encodes CATSDPDLMETQYF.

This clonotype was seen repeatedly, ten times or more. One junction end disagrees with the germline gene, perhaps due to a read error. This chain connects TRBV7-8 to TRBJ2-7, with 10 positions matching TRBD1. Germline CDR1 SGHVS, CDR2 FQNEAQ. This CDR3 has 16 residues. The CDR3 region has the DNA TGTGCCGGCAGCTTAGGGCCCGGGACAGGGGACCACGAGCAGTACTTC. Protein product: CAGSLGPGTGDHEQYF.

At least ten counts were recorded for this clonotype. The rearrangement uses TRBV4-1 and TRBJ2-5, with D perhaps given as TRBD1 or TRBD2 (6 bases each). The germline gives CDR1 MGHRA, CDR2 YSYEKL. V dropped 4 bases and J dropped 5 bases, with 11 bases sitting between them. CDR3 length equals 13 residues. The CDR3 is CASSRGGLETQYF. As DNA, the CDR3 is TGCGCCAGCAGCCGAGGGGGGCTGGAGACCCAGTACTTC.

This clonotype was counted many times. The chain is built from TRBV9 and TRBJ2-2; 7 nucleotides match TRBD1. Germline V gene data show CDR1 as SGDLS and CDR2 as YYNGEE. The CDR3 runs 16 residues. The V gene end was trimmed by 4 bases and the J gene end by 0 bases; junction bases not matched to a gene: 6. In DNA form, the CDR3 reads TGTGCCAGCAGCCCATCGACAGGGTCGAACACCGGGGAGCTGTTTTTT. This gives the protein CASSPSTGSNTGELFF.